This record concerns one T cell receptor (beta chain) sequence. CDR1 is MNHEY, CDR2 SMNVEV, per germline (reference sequence). The CDR3 sequence is 14 residues long. V lost 4 bases to trimming and J lost 5 bases, with 12 bases between them. Only in-frame clones appear in the TCRdb table, and some are missing; sequencing was by immunoSEQ multiplex PCR. The table shows around 6,500 clones, with around 90% occurring only once. The entry originates in a study of T cell clonotyping in hematopoietic cell transplantation. This TCR derives from a male patient in his 40s who had an allogeneic stem cell transplant from an unrelated donor, so the T cells may come from the graft donor. Some clones in this sample may be carry-over from other donors' samples. The rearrangement joins TRBV27 to TRBJ2-1, with D perhaps matching TRBD2 (5 bases). Sample: peripheral blood mononuclear cells, taken 100 days after allogeneic stem cell transplant. CDR3 region: CASSSLVLNNEQFF. In DNA, the CDR3 is TGTGCCAGCAGTTCACTAGTTCTCAACAATGAGCAGTTCTTC.